This T cell receptor beta chain originates from a study of CD8 T cells in Susac syndrome. Germline CDR1 reads SQVTM; CDR2 reads ANQGSEA. V gave up 7 bases and J gave up 2 bases; unmatched junction bases: 8. The CDR3 is made up of 15 amino acids. Random hexamers primed reverse transcription of about 0.45 to 1 ug RNA. Multiplex PCR with immunoSEQ amplified the TCR beta CDR3 across 54 Vbeta and 13 Jbeta. TCRdb reanalysed the immunoSEQ multiplex PCR reads using MiXCR and keeps one entry per CDR3 protein. The table has some 180,000 distinct CDR3 sequences, about 95% seen once; the top ten hold approximately 0.098%. Healthy donors served as the controls. They were matched for age and sex.

The chain recombines TRBV29-1 with TRBJ2-1, with TRBD2 matching over 10 bases. The receptor comes from a human donor in good health. The sequencing input was CD4+ T cells from PBMCs. CDR3 in amino acids: CSAPYSGRPYNEQFF. CDR3 nucleotide sequence: TGCAGCGCCCCTTATAGCGGGAGGCCCTACAATGAGCAGTTCTTC.